These T cell receptor beta chains were read from a single sample in a study of T cells in Graves' hyperthyroidism and ophthalmopathy. From the multiplex PCR reads, TCRdb called clonotypes with MiXCR, one entry per CDR3 protein. The data contain 130,000 to 150,000 distinct CDR3 sequences, roughly a fifth of them singletons. Sequenced sample: blood. The receptors come from a woman between 45 and 60 years old with Graves' hyperthyroidism that later progressed to Graves' ophthalmopathy. CDR3s leave out the opening cysteine and the closing phenylalanine or tryptophan. Each record gives: V gene, J gene, CDR3 protein.

v_gene: TRBV4-1; j_gene: TRBJ2-7; CDR3aa: ASSQDPRTSGSLYEQY
v_gene: TRBV18; j_gene: TRBJ2-5; CDR3aa: ASTGLQETQY
v_gene: TRBV4-1; j_gene: TRBJ2-7; CDR3aa: ASSHGRGRRDEQY
v_gene: TRBV7-9; j_gene: TRBJ2-7; CDR3aa: ASLGAGYPPDEQY
v_gene: TRBV28; j_gene: TRBJ1-5; CDR3aa: ASRITGSLTDYSNQPQH
v_gene: TRBV7-9; j_gene: TRBJ2-5; CDR3aa: ASSAGTSGRGTQY
v_gene: TRBV2; j_gene: TRBJ2-3; CDR3aa: ASIGLAWSTDTQY
v_gene: TRBV19; j_gene: TRBJ1-1; CDR3aa: ASSIRTGKAEAF
v_gene: TRBV12-3/TRBV12-4; j_gene: TRBJ2-2; CDR3aa: ASTQSGGPTGELF
v_gene: TRBV30; j_gene: TRBJ1-5; CDR3aa: AWSVRTGGRNQPQH
v_gene: TRBV28; j_gene: TRBJ2-7; CDR3aa: ASSLLTLGGDEQY
v_gene: TRBV5-5; j_gene: TRBJ2-5; CDR3aa: ASSPWRTDQETQY
v_gene: TRBV5-1; j_gene: TRBJ2-5; CDR3aa: ASSLRLAGGMETQY
v_gene: TRBV29-1; j_gene: TRBJ2-7; CDR3aa: SVEVVAGMEQY
v_gene: TRBV2; j_gene: TRBJ1-5; CDR3aa: ASSDPAWGGHSNQPQH
v_gene: TRBV10-1; j_gene: TRBJ2-2; CDR3aa: ASRGTSAGELF
v_gene: TRBV15; j_gene: TRBJ2-6; CDR3aa: ATSREGSSGANVLT
v_gene: TRBV9; j_gene: TRBJ1-4; CDR3aa: ASSGPIGGTGGEKLF
v_gene: TRBV29-1; j_gene: TRBJ2-7; CDR3aa: SIWDRNKNEQY
v_gene: TRBV29-1; j_gene: TRBJ2-2; CDR3aa: SVVEGRTGELF
v_gene: TRBV28; j_gene: TRBJ1-1; CDR3aa: ASSLGQLAPEAF
v_gene: TRBV30; j_gene: TRBJ2-1; CDR3aa: AWSSGGRGEQF
v_gene: TRBV4-2; j_gene: TRBJ2-5; CDR3aa: ASSQDLTALSGRPQETQY
v_gene: TRBV5-1; j_gene: TRBJ2-1; CDR3aa: ASSPWDKTYNEQF
v_gene: TRBV7-8; j_gene: TRBJ1-5; CDR3aa: ASSFGTGGGQPQH
v_gene: TRBV29-1; j_gene: TRBJ1-4; CDR3aa: SVTPVAGEKLF
v_gene: TRBV11-2; j_gene: TRBJ2-1; CDR3aa: ASSLEGQAYNEQF
v_gene: TRBV7-2; j_gene: TRBJ2-1; CDR3aa: ASSLRASGIYNEQF
v_gene: TRBV28; j_gene: TRBJ2-7; CDR3aa: ASSPSTGSYEQY
v_gene: TRBV11-1; j_gene: TRBJ2-5; CDR3aa: ASSLGGY
v_gene: TRBV27; j_gene: TRBJ2-3; CDR3aa: ASSLLGDGPTDTQY
v_gene: TRBV7-2; j_gene: TRBJ1-1; CDR3aa: ASSPGRTNTEAF
v_gene: TRBV10-3; j_gene: TRBJ2-5; CDR3aa: AIGDFGGQETQY
v_gene: TRBV4-1; j_gene: TRBJ2-5; CDR3aa: ASSQRGQPQETQY
v_gene: TRBV2; j_gene: TRBJ2-5; CDR3aa: ASSEVREETQY
v_gene: TRBV28; j_gene: TRBJ2-7; CDR3aa: ASSLSPDRIKGTYEQY
v_gene: TRBV7-2; j_gene: TRBJ2-1; CDR3aa: ASSLAQGSYNEQF
v_gene: TRBV6-6; j_gene: TRBJ1-1; CDR3aa: ASSYSSSLFGQPLLEAF